Given below is one TCR beta chain in context. What this receptor recognizes is not known. No base quality values were provided; no much bigger clone lies one nucleotide off. Receptors were amplified or captured by 5' RACE. Sequencing relied on an Illumina HiSeq 2500. The second PCR ran for about 6 to 12 cycles and used a J-beta primer mix along with a sample-barcoded 5' primer. Each TCR beta cDNA molecule received a unique molecular identifier from a template-switch 5' adaptor carrying 12 random nucleotides. At least 2.5 million CDR3-containing paired-end reads were obtained from each sample. First-strand cDNA synthesis was performed from all RNA using the Mint cDNA synthesis kit, with priming by a TRBC-specific oligonucleotide. Following uracil-DNA glycosylase treatment, all cDNA underwent a first 18-cycle PCR with the universal primers M1SS and BC2_uni_R. In the source study's methods: Normalization of each sample was performed by random selection of 1 million high-quality reads, each carrying a distinct molecular identifier. Instead of being binned into consensus sequences, reads that shared molecular identifiers were thrown out. MiTCR, with a Q25 quality threshold and the strictest error-elimination algorithm, was used for CDR3 identification, clonotype clustering and error correction. Lower-bound total TCR beta diversity was estimated with a nonparametric unseen species model using Euler transformation. TCRdb cleaned the public reads at Q25 with fastp, built clones with MiXCR and kept in-frame beta chains. Rows merge per CDR3 protein into single entries with the most common DNA and genes. None of the V and J calls come from the authors' own analysis; TCRdb made them. The sample profile shows 850,000 to 1,300,000 distinct CDR3 sequences; 40% to 50% of them were found once. The ten most abundant clones make up around 18% of the sample.

These data are taken from a study of blood T cells in healthy people across ages (dated by TCRdb to the mid-2010s). General notes on the study: In model experiments, template switching captured about one uniquely barcoded TCR beta cDNA molecule for every two T cells. Age-related changes in TCR beta repertoire diversity were measured in the study by deep sequencing normalized with unique cDNA molecular identifiers. Donors were grouped into four age groups: young (average approximately 16 years), middle-aged (around 39), aged (around 60) and long-lived (82). Donors of different ages were randomly distributed across sequencing lanes to avoid experimental bias. Two additional independent replicas of 1 million unique cDNA reads from the same blood draw were analyzed for two donors (one aged 18 to 30 and one aged 80 or older).

Study-level results and caveats: As age increased, observed TCR beta diversity per million T cells dropped in a roughly linear way, and a significant reduction was already evident by age 40. The long-lived group showed more naive CD4+ T cells, fewer expanded clones and increased TCR diversity than the aged group, suggesting age selection. Bulk unsorted PBMC profiling prevented conclusive comparison of naive and antigen-experienced compartments. The percentage of naive T cells measured by flow cytometry correlated strongly with observed TCR beta diversity. Estimates of total diversity based on one million sequenced T cells were regarded as lower bounds and as underestimates. Because donor CMV infection status was unknown, age-related changes in expanded clonotypes were potentially confounded.

Donors were a few dozen systemically healthy Caucasian individuals from Russia aged roughly 6 to 90 years. Each donor gave ten milliliters of peripheral blood, drawn into EDTA-treated Vacutainer tubes. Ficoll-Paque density-gradient centrifugation was used to isolate PBMCs, with at least 6.5 million per sample. Trizol reagent was used to extract total RNA from the PBMCs, yielding at least 6 micrograms per sample. For every donor, an aliquot of PBMCs went through flow cytometry to measure the percentages of naive CD45RAhigh/CD27high T cells. The germline V and J ends show losses of 6 bases and 1 base respectively, and no gene match explains 7 bases of the junction. The CDR1 and CDR2 encoded by the germline V gene are MNHEY and SVGAGI. The CDR3 numbers 15 residues from cysteine through phenylalanine. The entry retains the CDR3 DNA only, 45 bases that are in frame from base 1.

Sequenced material: blood. The origin of this receptor is an older woman in good health. The chain couples TRBV6-5 to TRBJ2-7; a stretch of 9 junction bases matches TRBD2. The CDR3 protein is CASRLTSGPSYEQYF. DNA sequence: TGTGCCAGCAGATTGACTAGCGGACCATCCTACGAGCAGTACTTC.